The clone carrying this T cell receptor (beta chain) was counted a few times. The antigen is undetermined. The data belong to a study of blood T cells in healthy people across ages. A sample-barcoded 5' primer and a J-beta primer mix were used in a second PCR of roughly 6 to 11 cycles. TCRdb reanalysed the 5' RACE reads using MiXCR and keeps one entry per CDR3 protein. The sample holds 1.5 million to 2 million distinct CDR3 sequences; 28% are singletons and the top ten take more than 6%. The study, taken as a whole, reports: The unknown donor CMV status may have confounded expanded clonotype changes. Estimates based on one million T cells were treated as lower bounds.

The germline V gene encodes CDR1 SQVTM and CDR2 ANQGSEA. The length of the CDR3 is 12 residues. With V trimmed by 7 bases and J by 5 bases, 6 bases remained unmatched. The gene calls are TRBV29-1 and TRBJ2-5, with 8 nucleotides matching TRBD2. Sequences were obtained from blood. The receptor was isolated from a woman in her twenties or thirties in good health. CDR3 in DNA: TGCAGCGCGGGGGGGCCGGGGGAGACCCAGTACTTC. Protein: CSAGGPGETQYF.